One and the same sample provided the 15 T cell receptor beta chains below, sequenced in a study of T cells in Graves' hyperthyroidism and ophthalmopathy (dated by TCRdb to 2018 to 2020). Receptor libraries were prepared by multiplex PCR. Data came from an Illumina HiSeq 2000. The TCR beta CDR3 regions were amplified from RNA transcripts. The TCR CDR3 was subjected to a first round of RT-PCR using the HTBI primer set and the Qiagen OneStep RT-PCR kit. TCRdb passed the public sequencing reads through fastp at Q25 and MiXCR, retaining productive beta sequences. Under each unique CDR3 protein, matching rows form one entry showing the most common genes and DNA. This sample holds fewer than 400,000 distinct CDR3 sequences; roughly 14% were observed only once. The ten largest clones take up 28% of the sample. Material for sequencing was blood. Receptors were obtained from a woman aged 18-29 years with Graves' hyperthyroidism that later progressed to Graves' ophthalmopathy.

This clonotype has ten or more counts. This chain links TRBV2 with TRBJ2-7; no firm D call. The V end was cut by 2 bases, the J end by 9 bases, with 11 bases between. CDR1 and CDR2 from the germline V gene are SNHLY and FYNNEI. CDR3 length: 12 amino acids. The CDR3 is CASSELGGRQYF. The DNA of the CDR3 is TGTGCCAGCAGTGAATTGGGCGGACGGCAGTACTTC.

This clonotype was seen ten or more times. The J gene is TRBJ2-2, the V gene TRBV6-4; D remains ambiguous. Trimming stripped 0 bases from V and 0 bases from J, with 5 bases between. The CDR3 runs 15 residues. The germline CDR1 and CDR2 sequences are MRHNA and SNTAGT. The CDR3 spells CASSDSAANTGELFF. The CDR3 nucleotides are TGTGCCAGCAGTGACTCGGCAGCGAACACCGGGGAGCTGTTTTTT.

The chain carries TRBV5-1 and TRBJ2-1, with TRBD2 matching over 7 bases. Germline V gene data show CDR1 as SGHRS and CDR2 as YFSETQ. This CDR3 spans 16 amino acids. The ends lost 6 bases at V and 7 bases at J; junction bases unmatched: 16. CDR3 nucleotide sequence: TGCGCCAGCAAGTGGGGGGGAGCGACGGTTCGGAATGAGCAGTTCTTC. It yields the protein CASKWGGATVRNEQFF.

The V gene is TRBV3-1, the J gene TRBJ2-1; D is uncertain. CDR1 and CDR2 (germline): LGHDT, YNNKEL (reference sequence). V dropped 4 bases and J dropped 11 bases, with 18 bases sitting between them. This CDR3 comprises 14 residues. In nucleotides, the CDR3 is TGTGCCAGCAGCCCACGGTCCAGTGGTAATAAGCAGTTCTTC. It is translated as CASSPRSSGNKQFF.

This clonotype was observed many times. The chain employs TRBV29-1 and TRBJ2-7; tentatively, D is TRBD1 (5 bases). Germline lookup yields CDR1 SQVTM and CDR2 ANQGSEA. V was shortened by 6 bases and J by 2 bases, with 14 bases between the two germline ends. The CDR3 is 13 residues long. The CDR3 loop is CSVAAGWTYEQYF. In nucleotides, the CDR3 is TGCAGCGTCGCGGCAGGGTGGACCTACGAGCAGTACTTC.

This clonotype has ten or more counts. V gene TRBV30 combines with J gene TRBJ2-5; D is unclear. CDR3 length: 13 amino acids. From germline, CDR1 is GTSNPN and CDR2 SVGIG (reference sequence). Between the trimmed V and J ends, which lost 0 bases and 5 bases, there was a span of 10 bases. The CDR3 region is CAWSVRDGETQYF. The CDR3 nucleotides are TGTGCCTGGAGTGTACGTGATGGGGAGACCCAGTACTTC.

The chain employs TRBV19 and TRBJ2-1; D possibly uses TRBD1 or TRBD2 (5 bases each). Trimming cost V 7 bases and J 3 bases, with 16 bases left between them. This CDR3 comprises 15 residues. Germline CDR1 reads LNHDA; CDR2 reads SQIVND (reference sequence). CDR3 in amino acids: CASNARDEVYNEQFF. The CDR3 DNA is TGTGCCAGTAATGCCCGGGACGAAGTCTACAATGAGCAGTTCTTC.

The chain links TRBV18 to TRBJ2-7; D is undetermined. V was clipped by 3 bases and J by 0 bases, with 9 bases between them. The CDR3 extends over 14 amino acids. Germline V gene data show CDR1 as KGHSH and CDR2 as LQKENI. CDR3 in amino acids: CASSPKQDSYEQYF. The CDR3 DNA reads as TGTGCCAGCTCACCTAAACAAGACTCCTACGAGCAGTACTTC.

The chain joins TRBV2 to TRBJ2-7, with a weak D call TRBD2 (6 bases). V was cut by 6 bases and J by 4 bases, with 22 bases left in between. This CDR3 region has 16 residues. Germline CDR1 SNHLY, CDR2 FYNNEI. In DNA form, the CDR3 reads TGTGCCAGCAGCGGGGATAGCTGGCAGGGAGGTTACGAGCAGTACTTC. This encodes CASSGDSWQGGYEQYF.

The chain employs TRBV27 and TRBJ2-1; 7 nucleotides line up with TRBD2. The CDR3 runs to 12 residues. V dropped 3 bases and J dropped 15; count of bases not matched to a gene: 8. Looked up from germline, CDR1 is MNHEY and CDR2 is SMNVEV (reference sequence). The CDR3 nucleotides are TGTGCCAGCAGTTTCCTAACTAGCGAACCGTTCTTC. Protein sequence: CASSFLTSEPFF.

This clonotype showed up many times. The V and J genes are TRBV28 and TRBJ2-7, with unresolved D. Germline CDR1 reads MDHEN; CDR2 reads SYDVKM. The CDR3 runs 14 residues. V lost 3 bases and J lost 5, with 14 bases in between. The CDR3 nucleotides are TGTGCCAGCAGTTTTCTACTCCCGGTCAACGAGCAGTACTTC. This translates into CASSFLLPVNEQYF.

The rearrangement joins TRBV20-1 to TRBJ2-4; maybe TRBD2 (5 bases). The V gene lost 4 bases and the J gene lost 7 bases, with 14 bases spanning the gap. Per the germline V gene, CDR1 is DFQATT and CDR2 is SNEGSKA (reference sequence). The CDR3 totals 13 residues. The CDR3 DNA sequence: TGCAGTGCTACGACCGGCCCGGGGAACATTCAGTACTTC. The encoded protein is CSATTGPGNIQYF.

This clonotype was observed many times. The chain carries TRBV7-9 and TRBJ2-7, with 11 bases fitting TRBD2. V lost 10 bases, J lost 1 base, and 9 bases stayed unmatched. The germline CDR1 and CDR2 sequences are SEHNR and FQNEAQ (reference sequence). This CDR3 is built from 15 residues. The CDR3 loop is CATEPGTSGSYEQYF. The CDR3 DNA is TGTGCCACCGAACCCGGGACTAGCGGTTCCTACGAGCAGTACTTC.

This clonotype was found many times. The chain couples TRBV7-2 to TRBJ2-5; 7 bases are shared with TRBD1. The CDR3 is 19 amino acids. Germline CDR1 is SGHTA and CDR2 is FQGNSA. The J segment lost 4 bases and the V segment lost 1 base, leaving 18 bases of the junction unmatched. Written as DNA, the CDR3 is TGTGCCAGCAGCTTAGACCTCGAGTCCGAGACAGGGACAATAGAGACCCAGTACTTC. This sequence encodes CASSLDLESETGTIETQYF.

Many counts were recorded for this clonotype. This sequence joins TRBV5-1 and TRBJ2-1, with 10 nucleotides matching TRBD1. Germline V lookup: CDR1 SGHRS, CDR2 YFSETQ. V lost 4 bases, J lost 11 bases, and 6 bases stayed unmatched. CDR3 size: 13 residues. The DNA of the CDR3 is TGCGCCAGCAGCACGACAGGGGGCGCGAAGCAGTTCTTC. Translating it yields CASSTTGGAKQFF.